This entry lists 27 T cell receptor beta chains sequenced from one sample in a study of CD8+CD57+ T cells in acquired aplastic anemia. CDR3 and TCR beta VDJ profiling relied on genomic DNA as the template. One entry per CDR3 protein, called by TCRdb with MiXCR from the reads. The data show some 82,000 distinct CDR3 sequences, around 44% seen once. The source material was sorted CD4+, CD8+, or CD8+CD57+ T cells (not recorded which) from PBMCs. These receptors were obtained from a human donor in good health, serving as a control.

This clonotype came up a few times. The V call is TRBV10-3, the J call TRBJ2-3; TRBD2 agrees at 13 bases. From germline, CDR1 is ENHRY and CDR2 SYGVKD. V was clipped by 5 bases and J by 5 bases; unmatched bases: 7. The CDR3 contains 16 residues. The CDR3 reads CAISLGTSGIEDTQYF. CDR3 coding DNA: TGTGCCATCAGTTTAGGGACTAGCGGGATTGAAGATACGCAGTATTTT.

The chain has TRBV5-1 and TRBJ1-6; TRBD1 aligns across 9 bases. With 7 bases clipped from V and 4 bases from J, the junction kept 3 bases outside the gene matches. The CDR3 contains 14 residues. Germline CDR1 SGHRS, CDR2 YFSETQ. CDR3 DNA: TGCGCCAGCGAGGGGACAGGGTATAATTCACCCCTCCACTTT. Protein: CASEGTGYNSPLHF.

V gene TRBV27 combines with J gene TRBJ1-1; perhaps TRBD1 as D (6 bases). V was clipped by 2 bases and J by 5 bases, with 12 bases between them. The CDR3 runs to 14 residues. Germline CDR1 MNHEY, CDR2 SMNVEV (reference sequence). CDR3 in amino acids: CASSLGQGRTEAFF. The CDR3 DNA reads TGTGCCAGCAGTTTAGGGCAGGGGAGGACTGAAGCTTTCTTT.

The rearrangement links TRBV6-4 to TRBJ2-7, with a possible D match to TRBD1 (5 bases). Trimming cost V 4 bases and J 9 bases, with 13 bases left between them. CDR3 length equals 12 residues. Germline V CDR1 and CDR2: MRHNA, SNTAGT. CDR3 in amino acids: CASSGSLQAQYF. CDR3 in DNA: TGTGCCAGCAGTGGTTCTTTACAGGCGCAGTACTTC.

This clonotype was counted ten times or more. The rearrangement uses TRBV30 and TRBJ2-7; D is uncertain. This CDR3 comprises 12 residues. Germline V CDR1 and CDR2: GTSNPN, SVGIG (reference sequence). V lost 1 base to trimming and J lost 5 bases, with 9 bases between them. CDR3: CAWSGTWDEQYF. The CDR3, as DNA: TGTGCCTGGAGTGGGACCTGGGACGAGCAGTACTTC.

There are many counts of this clonotype. The chain employs TRBV2 and TRBJ1-1; D not resolved. Germline CDR1 SNHLY, CDR2 FYNNEI. The length of the CDR3 is 12 residues. Here the CDR3 DNA reads TGTGCAATCCGGGCAAAACTCACTGAAGCTTTCTTT. It codes for CAIRAKLTEAFF.

The rearrangement links TRBV29-1 to TRBJ1-4, with D maybe TRBD1 (6 bases). Germline V gene data show CDR1 as SQVTM and CDR2 as ANQGSEA. This CDR3 comprises 13 residues. V gave up 7 bases and J gave up 3 bases, with 12 bases separating them. The CDR3 coding sequence is TGCAGCGGCACAGGACAGTCTAATGAAAAACTGTTTTTT. It is translated as CSGTGQSNEKLFF.

The rearrangement links TRBV12-5 to TRBJ1-1, with TRBD1 as a possible D gene (5 bases). The germline gives CDR1 LGHNT, CDR2 FRNRAP. The CDR3 runs to 12 residues. The V and J ends lost 8 bases and 6 bases respectively, with 13 bases between them. CDR3 in amino acids: CASRGDRAEAFF. The CDR3 bases are TGTGCTAGTCGAGGGGACCGGGCTGAAGCTTTCTTT. The full variable domain, its missing parts supplied by reference TRBV12-5 and TRBJ1-1, is DARVTQTPRHKVTEMGQEVTMRCQPILGHNTVFWYRQTMMQGLELLAYFRNRAPLDDSGMPKDRFSAEMPDATLATLKIQPSEPRDSAVYFCASRGDRAEAFFGQGTRLTVV.

This sequence joins TRBV24-1 and TRBJ2-5; unclear D gene. CDR1 and CDR2 from the germline V gene are KGHDR and SFDVKD. Trimming pared 4 bases from V and 5 bases from J, leaving 7 bases between. The CDR3 runs 12 residues. The CDR3 sequence: CATSEGYETQYF. The CDR3 DNA follows: TGTGCCACCAGTGAAGGATATGAGACCCAGTACTTC.

The chain is built from TRBV19 and TRBJ2-5; TRBD2 might be the D (6 bases). Germline-derived CDR1 and CDR2 are LNHDA and SQIVND (reference sequence). CDR3 length: 14 residues. V lost 4 bases and J 5 bases, leaving 14 bases between the germline ends. The CDR3 sequence is CASSNQGGWETQYF. CDR3 DNA sequence: TGTGCCAGTAGTAACCAGGGAGGATGGGAGACCCAGTACTTC.

This clonotype was picked up many times. This chain uses TRBV10-3 with TRBJ2-2, with 9 bases that match TRBD1. The CDR3 loop spans 19 amino acids. The ends lost 4 bases at V and 5 bases at J; junction bases unmatched: 17. The germline V gene encodes CDR1 ENHRY and CDR2 SYGVKD. The CDR3 region is CAISGAKSQQGADTGELFF. CDR3 DNA sequence: TGTGCCATCAGTGGGGCGAAAAGTCAACAGGGGGCCGATACCGGGGAGCTGTTTTTT.

This clonotype showed up many times. The CDR3 loop reads CATSRDFSEFEQYF. The CDR3 coding sequence is TGTGCCACCAGCAGAGATTTCTCGGAGTTCGAGCAGTACTTC. V and J are TRBV15 and TRBJ2-7; D ambiguous. The CDR3 loop spans 14 amino acids. V was clipped by 0 bases and J by 6 bases, with 12 bases between them. CDR1 and CDR2 from the germline V gene are LNHNV and YYDKDF (reference sequence).

The table lists this clonotype with many counts. CDR3 coding DNA: TGTGCCAGCCGGCGTCCGGCCAGCACAGATACGCAGTATTTT. It translates to CASRRPASTDTQYF. The chain is built from TRBV25-1 and TRBJ2-3, with D uncertain. V was shortened by 8 bases and J by 0 bases, with 12 bases between the two germline ends. CDR1 MGHDK and CDR2 SYGVNS come from the germline V gene. CDR3 length equals 14 residues.

A word on this clonotype: Its ends do not fully match the called genes, so a read error is possible. The genes are TRBV25-1 and TRBJ2-1; D gene uncertain. Germline V CDR1 and CDR2: MGHDK, SYGVNS. This CDR3 spans 12 amino acids. The CDR3 nucleotides read TGTGCCAGCAGTGACCCATACAATGGGCAGCTCTTC. Its translation: CASSDPYNGQLF.

The CDR3 region is CASSEVPPPPLHF. DNA for the CDR3: TGTGCCAGCAGTGAAGTTCCACCGCCCCCCCTCCACTTT. The rearrangement uses TRBV2 and TRBJ1-6; D not resolved. CDR3 length: 13 residues. The germline V and J ends were trimmed by 1 base and 13 bases, with 11 bases remaining between them. Germline CDR1 SNHLY, CDR2 FYNNEI.

The chain couples TRBV7-9 to TRBJ1-1, with D unclear. The germline gives CDR1 SEHNR, CDR2 FQNEAQ (reference sequence). The CDR3 is 13 amino acids. V lost 3 bases and J lost 4, with 9 bases in between. The CDR3 coding sequence is TGTGCCAGCAGCTTGGTAGTGGCCACTGAAGCTTTCTTT. Its protein product is CASSLVVATEAFF.

J is TRBJ2-3 and V is TRBV25-1; D gene unclear. There are 15 residues in the CDR3. With 6 bases removed from V and 5 bases from J, the gap between germline ends came to 18 bases. CDR1 MGHDK and CDR2 SYGVNS come from the germline V gene. CDR3 region: CASSQDGVLEDTQYF. The CDR3 DNA reads TGTGCCAGCAGCCAAGATGGAGTGCTCGAAGATACGCAGTATTTT.

The V gene is TRBV29-1, the J gene TRBJ1-2; D might be TRBD1 (5 bases). The length of the CDR3 is 13 residues. Trimming left V 5 bases short and J 4 bases short, with 14 bases between. Germline V lookup: CDR1 SQVTM, CDR2 ANQGSEA. In DNA form, the CDR3 reads TGCAGCGTTCGCTCCGGGACGGCCTATGGCTACACCTTC. Protein sequence: CSVRSGTAYGYTF.

Ten or more counts support this clonotype. The chain combines TRBV19 with TRBJ1-2; D gene unclear. The V gene's germline CDR1 is LNHDA and CDR2 SQIVND (reference sequence). This CDR3 is built from 15 residues. V was pared by 0 bases and J by 8 bases, with 16 bases between. The DNA of the CDR3 is TGTGCCAGTAGTATAGATTACCGGACCACTCAGGGCTACACCTTC. It yields the protein CASSIDYRTTQGYTF.

This chain links TRBV24-1 with TRBJ2-1, with 12 bases lining up with TRBD2. The CDR3 has 15 residues. Trimming took 6 bases from V and 5 from J; bases not matched to a gene: 4. The germline V gene has CDR1 KGHDR and CDR2 SFDVKD. The CDR3 DNA reads as TGTGCCACCAGTAGGACTAGCGGGACAGACAATGAGCAGTTCTTC. Its translation: CATSRTSGTDNEQFF.

The V gene is TRBV6-5, the J gene TRBJ1-5; no clear D. There are 13 residues in the CDR3. Germline CDR1 MNHEY, CDR2 SVGAGI. V was pared by 4 bases and J by 4 bases, with 8 bases between. CDR3 region: CASSLGQNQPQHF. As DNA, the CDR3 is TGTGCCAGCAGTTTAGGGCAAAATCAGCCCCAGCATTTT.

This clonotype came up many times. The genes are TRBV20-1 and TRBJ1-1; D remains unclear. The CDR3 runs to 14 residues. With 6 bases removed from V and 3 bases from J, the gap between germline ends came to 17 bases. In germline, CDR1 is DFQATT, CDR2 SNEGSKA (reference sequence). CDR3 nucleotides: TGCAGTGCCAGACTCGTAAGTGCGGACACTGAAGCTTTCTTT. Translation gives CSARLVSADTEAFF.

The chain is built from TRBV5-6 and TRBJ2-5; 7 positions agree with TRBD1. J gave up 3 bases and V 6 bases, and 5 bases lay outside the gene matches. The CDR3 extends over 13 amino acids. CDR1 and CDR2 from the germline V gene are SGHDT and YYEEEE. The CDR3: CASTRDRKETQYF. In DNA form, the CDR3 reads TGTGCCAGCACCCGGGACAGAAAAGAGACCCAGTACTTC.

This rearrangement joins TRBV4-1 to TRBJ2-1; TRBD2 agrees at 7 bases. Per the germline V gene, CDR1 is MGHRA and CDR2 is YSYEKL. Trimming took 0 bases from V and 4 from J; bases not matched to a gene: 6. The CDR3 runs to 16 residues. The CDR3 here is CASSQEGLAAYNEQFF. Written as DNA, the CDR3 is TGCGCCAGCAGCCAAGAGGGGCTAGCGGCTTACAATGAGCAGTTCTTC.

This sequence joins TRBV5-1 and TRBJ2-1; D possibly corresponds to TRBD1 (5 bases). Germline lookup yields CDR1 SGHRS and CDR2 YFSETQ. The CDR3 has 12 residues. V dropped 6 bases and J dropped 7 bases, with 11 bases sitting between them. For the CDR3, the DNA is TGCGCCAGCACTGGGCAGGGAAATGAGCAGTTCTTC. This translates into CASTGQGNEQFF.

This clonotype was counted many times. The rearrangement uses TRBV15 and TRBJ2-3; no definite D call. Between the trimmed V and J ends, which lost 3 bases and 0 bases, there was a span of 7 bases. The CDR3 has 14 amino acids. CDR1 is LNHNV, CDR2 YYDKDF, per germline (reference sequence). CDR3 residues: CATSSMSSTDTQYF. CDR3 bases: TGTGCCACCAGCAGTATGTCTAGCACAGATACGCAGTATTTT.

This clonotype was seen at least ten times. The V and J genes are TRBV15 and TRBJ1-6, with D unresolved. This CDR3 spans 15 amino acids. Germline V gene data show CDR1 as LNHNV and CDR2 as YYDKDF (reference sequence). V lost 0 bases and J lost 10, with 13 bases in between. The CDR3 coding sequence is TGTGCCACCAGCAGAGATATGGCCGGGAACTCACCCCTCCACTTT. This sequence encodes CATSRDMAGNSPLHF.